The rows below give T cell receptor beta chains drawn from one sample of a study of blood T cell repertoires in COVID-19. TCRdb's table, derived via immunoSEQ multiplex PCR, lists solely in-frame clones and lacks some. The sample includes under 250,000 clones, about 81% of them seen just once. The source material was peripheral blood. The origin of the receptors is a woman aged 70-85 years with COVID-19, enrolled during active disease. Both conserved end residues are part of each CDR3. D genes are given only for firm matches. Part of the rows lack a size; the others show once, few, many or a class for expanded clones.

size: -; D: -; V: TRBV18; J: TRBJ2-7; DNA: TGTGCCAGCTCACCTACAGTGTCCTACGAGCAGTACTTC; CDR3: CASSPTVSYEQYF
size: -; D: TRBD1; V: TRBV25-1; J: TRBJ2-7; DNA: TGTGCCAGCAGTGAATTAGGGGCAGGGGGCTCCGAGCAGTACTTC; CDR3: CASSELGAGGSEQYF
size: few; D: TRBD1; V: TRBV5-1; J: TRBJ1-4; DNA: TGCGCCAGCAATCCTGGCGGGACAGGCGGTGAAAAACTGTTTTTT; CDR3: CASNPGGTGGEKLFF
size: once; D: TRBD1; V: TRBV6-2/TRBV6-3; J: TRBJ2-5; DNA: TGTGCCAGCAGTGACCTTGGGACAGTCTTAGAAGAGACCCAGTACTTC; CDR3: CASSDLGTVLEETQYF
size: few; D: TRBD1; V: TRBV24-1; J: TRBJ2-1; DNA: TGTGCCACCAGTGCCCCGACAGGGGATTACAATGAGCAGTTCTTC; CDR3: CATSAPTGDYNEQFF
size: -; D: -; V: TRBV29-1; J: TRBJ2-5; DNA: TGCAGCGTTGAAAGGGGTTTTACAGAGACCCAGTACTTC; CDR3: CSVERGFTETQYF
size: -; D: -; V: TRBV14; J: TRBJ1-4; DNA: TGTGCCAGCAGCCAGAGGACTGGCGAAAAACTGTTTTTT; CDR3: CASSQRTGEKLFF
size: once; D: TRBD1; V: TRBV14; J: TRBJ1-2; DNA: TGTGCCAGCAGCCCCATGGGACAGGGAGTGGTCTATGGCTACACCTTC; CDR3: CASSPMGQGVVYGYTF
size: -; D: -; V: TRBV19; J: TRBJ2-5; DNA: TGTGCCAGTAGTATCCCCTACCAAGAGACCCAGTACTTC; CDR3: CASSIPYQETQYF
size: once; D: -; V: TRBV19; J: TRBJ1-5; DNA: TGTGCCAGTAGACGCGACAACAGGGAATGGAATCAGCCCCAGCATTTT; CDR3: CASRRDNREWNQPQHF
size: -; D: -; V: TRBV15; J: TRBJ1-1; DNA: TGTGCCACCAGCAGAGATCCTAGGAGGGAAAAACTAGAAGCTTTCTTT; CDR3: CATSRDPRREKLEAFF
size: -; D: TRBD1; V: TRBV18; J: TRBJ1-2; DNA: TGTGCCAGCTCACCGCGGGACAGACATGGCTACACCTTC; CDR3: CASSPRDRHGYTF
size: -; D: -; V: TRBV9; J: TRBJ2-5; DNA: TGTGCCAGCAGCCCCCGGGACACCCAAGAGACCCAGTACTTC; CDR3: CASSPRDTQETQYF
size: -; D: -; V: TRBV7-6; J: TRBJ2-7; DNA: TGTGCCAGCAGCCACCGCCGGGGGAAAAGGTCCTACGAGCAGTACTTC; CDR3: CASSHRRGKRSYEQYF
size: -; D: -; V: TRBV30; J: TRBJ1-4; DNA: TGTGCCGTCAACCCGTCGGGGGGCGGATCAGAAAAACTGTTTTTT; CDR3: CAVNPSGGGSEKLFF
size: once; D: TRBD1; V: TRBV19; J: TRBJ1-2; DNA: TGTGCCAGCGTTCCGGGACAGGGGGCGGGCGGCTACACCTTC; CDR3: CASVPGQGAGGYTF
size: -; D: -; V: TRBV18; J: TRBJ2-7; DNA: TGTGCCAGCTCACCGAATCTAGCGATGAACGAGCAGTACTTC; CDR3: CASSPNLAMNEQYF
size: -; D: -; V: TRBV21-1; J: TRBJ1-3; DNA: TGTGCCAGCAAAACGGACAGGGATGGAAACACCATATATTTT; CDR3: CASKTDRDGNTIYF
size: -; D: -; V: TRBV7-2; J: TRBJ1-2; DNA: TGTGCCAGCAGCCCGGACAGTTACGGCTACACCTTC; CDR3: CASSPDSYGYTF
size: few; D: TRBD2; V: TRBV30; J: TRBJ2-2; DNA: TGTGCCGGGGGGGGTCGGGGGACCTCGGCGGCGGGCGGGGAGCTGTTTTTT; CDR3: CAGGGRGTSAAGGELFF
size: few; D: TRBD1; V: TRBV3-1/TRBV3-2; J: TRBJ1-2; DNA: TGTGCCAGCAGCCTGGGACAGGGGACGAATGGCTACACCTTC; CDR3: CASSLGQGTNGYTF
size: -; D: -; V: TRBV28; J: TRBJ1-3; DNA: TGTGCCAGCAGTATTACGACTGCTGGAAACACCATATATTTT; CDR3: CASSITTAGNTIYF
size: few; D: -; V: TRBV6-2/TRBV6-3; J: TRBJ1-2; DNA: TGTGCCAGCAGCCTGGCCTATGGCTACACCTTC; CDR3: CASSLAYGYTF
size: -; D: TRBD2; V: TRBV7-2; J: TRBJ2-1; DNA: TGTGCCAGCAGCCCCGCTAGCGGGAGGGAGGATGAGCAGTTCTTC; CDR3: CASSPASGREDEQFF
size: -; D: TRBD2; V: TRBV7-8; J: TRBJ2-1; DNA: TGTGCCAGCACCCTGGGACTAGCGGGAGGCAGTGAGCAGTTCTTC; CDR3: CASTLGLAGGSEQFF
size: -; D: TRBD1; V: TRBV7-9; J: TRBJ2-2; DNA: TGTGCCAGCAGCCGACCGGGACAGGGGAACACCGGGGAGCTGTTTTTT; CDR3: CASSRPGQGNTGELFF
size: -; D: -; V: TRBV2; J: TRBJ1-5; DNA: TGTGCCAGCACGGAGGTGAGGGATCAGCCCCAGCATTTT; CDR3: CASTEVRDQPQHF
size: -; D: -; V: TRBV19; J: TRBJ2-7; DNA: TGTGCCAGTAGGCCAAGGAGGCAGGGGTCCCACGAGCAGTACTTC; CDR3: CASRPRRQGSHEQYF
size: -; D: TRBD1; V: TRBV5-1; J: TRBJ2-1; DNA: TGCGCCAGCAGCTTGGACTCCGGGACAGCGAGCAGGGTGTTCTTC; CDR3: CASSLDSGTASRVFF
size: -; D: TRBD2; V: TRBV9; J: TRBJ2-1; DNA: TGTGCCAGCAGCGTGGCCGGGACTAGCGGGATGAATGAGCAGTTCTTC; CDR3: CASSVAGTSGMNEQFF
size: -; D: TRBD1; V: TRBV28; J: TRBJ1-2; DNA: TGTGCCAGCAGTTTAATCGGGACAGGGGAAGACGGCTACACCTTC; CDR3: CASSLIGTGEDGYTF
size: -; D: TRBD1; V: TRBV28; J: TRBJ1-4; DNA: TGTGCCAGCAGTTTATTTACAGGGGCCGCAACTAATGAAAAACTGTTTTTT; CDR3: CASSLFTGAATNEKLFF
size: few; D: -; V: TRBV7-2; J: TRBJ2-1; DNA: TGTGCCAGCAGCTTACGAGCCCCCCCCTACAATGAGCAGTTCTTC; CDR3: CASSLRAPPYNEQFF
size: -; D: -; V: TRBV7-9; J: TRBJ2-7; DNA: TGTGCCAGCAGCTTAGCTACAGGGCAGGGTCGCGAGCAGTACTTC; CDR3: CASSLATGQGREQYF
size: -; D: -; V: TRBV10-3; J: TRBJ2-1; DNA: TGTGCCATCAGTGACGAGGGCAGCTTAAACAATGAGCAGTTCTTC; CDR3: CAISDEGSLNNEQFF
size: -; D: -; V: TRBV20-1; J: TRBJ2-5; DNA: TGCAGTCGTCTAGGGGGAGAGACCCAGTACTTC; CDR3: CSRLGGETQYF
size: -; D: TRBD2; V: TRBV19; J: TRBJ2-1; DNA: TGTGCCAGTAGATTGTCCCCTTTGCTAGCGGGTAACTACAATGAGCAGTTCTTC; CDR3: CASRLSPLLAGNYNEQFF